The 26 T cell receptor delta chains below were found in one sample sequenced in a study of Vδ1+ human thymocytes. Study-level results: Highly polyclonal TRG and TRD repertoires with Gaussian CDR3 length distributions appeared in thymus.

No antigen is known for these receptors. Sequences come from RNA converted to cDNA by reverse transcription. The CDR3 regions were amplified by multiplex PCR from V-gene primers to a constant-region primer. TCRdb fed the multiplex PCR reads to CATT. In the table there are about 55,000 delta-chain clones, around a sixth of which are singletons. The source material was Vdelta1+ gamma-delta thymocytes from the thymus. Subset of the sample: FACS-sorted CD3+ TCRalphabeta- TCRVdelta1+ TCRVdelta2- thymocytes. These receptors were obtained from a boy less than two years old who had congenital heart surgery.

Of note for this clone: The germline gene is not matched at one end of the junction; a read error may be the cause. The gene calls are TRDV1 and TRDJ1, with 9 bases aligning to TRDD3. The CDR3 is made up of 18 amino acids. Germline V lookup: CDR1 TSWWSYY, CDR2 QGS. The CDR3 is CSLGFLVLGEVNTDKLIF. DNA of the CDR3: TGTTCTCTTGGGTTCCTGGTACTGGGGGAAGTTAACACCGATAAACTCATCTTT.

The chain carries TRDV1 and TRDJ1; D assignment may be TRDD2 or TRDD3 (6 bases each). The germline V gene has CDR1 TSWWSYY and CDR2 QGS. V lost 4 bases and J lost 6, with 27 bases in between. This CDR3 region has 18 residues. The CDR3 loop reads CALGAWGLPLYTRYKLIF. The CDR3 bases are TGTGCTCTTGGGGCCTGGGGCCTTCCCCTCTATACTCGCTATAAACTCATCTTT.

The chain has TRDV1 and TRDJ1; D might be TRDD3 (6 bases). Trimming took 4 bases from V and 2 from J, leaving 26 bases between them. The CDR3 sequence is 19 residues long. In germline, CDR1 is TSWWSYY, CDR2 QGS. The CDR3 is CALGVPVPCLRDKTDKLIF. In nucleotides, the CDR3 is TGTGCTCTTGGGGTCCCAGTCCCATGTTTGAGGGATAAGACCGATAAACTCATCTTT.

J is TRDJ1 and V is TRDV1, with 11 positions matching TRDD3. The CDR3 is 27 residues long. Germline CDR1 is TSWWSYY and CDR2 is QGS. J was trimmed by 3 bases and V by 0 bases; bases with no gene match: 36. The CDR3 DNA reads TGTGCTCTTGGGGAACTAGACCTACGCACGAACTGGGGGATAAGATCCTTCTCCTACGTCCGTGCCGATAAACTCATCTTT. Amino acid sequence: CALGELDLRTNWGIRSFSYVRADKLIF.

The chain carries TRDV1 and TRDJ1, with D perhaps TRDD2 (9 bases). V shed 0 bases and J shed 1 base, with 42 bases lying between them. Germline loops: CDR1 TSWWSYY, CDR2 QGS. This CDR3 comprises 26 residues. Here the CDR3 reads CALGELGAFLRLSYTGGPSTTDKLIF. As DNA, the CDR3 is TGTGCTCTTGGGGAACTAGGAGCCTTCCTACGACTATCCTATACTGGGGGGCCCAGTACCACCGATAAACTCATCTTT.

The V and J genes are TRDV1 and TRDJ2; D gene unclear. V was cut by 3 bases and J by 2 bases, with 13 bases left in between. The CDR3 consists of 16 residues. Germline V gives CDR1 TSWWSYY, CDR2 QGS. CDR3 protein: CALGDCCGRLTAQLFF. The CDR3 nucleotides are TGTGCTCTTGGGGATTGCTGCGGGCGCTTGACAGCACAACTCTTCTTT.

This clone was counted many times. The V call is TRDV2, the J call TRDJ1, with D perhaps TRDD3 (5 bases). There are 12 residues in the CDR3. V was shortened by 3 bases and J by 9 bases, with 13 bases between the two germline ends. Germline CDR1 and CDR2: GEAIGNYY and EKD. The DNA of the CDR3 is TGTGCCTGTGACGCATTGTATGGGGAACTCATCTTT. Its translation: CACDALYGELIF.

The chain employs TRDV2 and TRDJ1; 10 bases are shared with TRDD3. Trimming removed 4 bases from V and 4 bases from J; junction bases left unmatched: 17. Germline V CDR1 and CDR2: GEAIGNYY, EKD. CDR3 length: 18 residues. CDR3 in DNA: TGTGCCTGTGAATCCCGGGGGATACGCGCGGCGTACATCGATAAACTCATCTTT. Its protein product is CACESRGIRAAYIDKLIF.

This clone was seen a handful of times. The chain has TRDV1 and TRDJ1; D possibly corresponds to TRDD3 (6 bases). Germline V lookup: CDR1 TSWWSYY, CDR2 QGS. The CDR3 has 18 residues. V shed 5 bases and J shed 0 bases, with 22 bases lying between them. CDR3 amino acids: CALGSPPWGFGYTDKLIF. The DNA for the CDR3 is TGTGCTCTTGGGAGTCCCCCTTGGGGATTTGGGTACACCGATAAACTCATCTTT.

V and J are TRDV1 and TRDJ1, with 7 bases that match TRDD3. Germline CDR1 is TSWWSYY and CDR2 is QGS. The CDR3 has 15 amino acids. J gave up 2 bases and V 6 bases, and 9 bases lay outside the gene matches. This CDR3 reads CALGSLVLGTDKLIF. The CDR3 DNA reads TGTGCTCTTGGATCCTTAGTACTGGGGACCGATAAACTCATCTTT.

In this sample, this clone turned up a few times. The rearrangement links TRDV1 to TRDJ1; TRDD3 might be the D (5 bases). The CDR3 length is 16 residues. Germline V lookup: CDR1 TSWWSYY, CDR2 QGS. The ends were cut back, 0 bases at V and 5 bases at J, with 16 bases in the middle. CDR3 nucleotide sequence: TGTGCTCTTGGGGAACTTCTCCCATGGGGACCTGATAAACTCATCTTT. This sequence encodes CALGELLPWGPDKLIF.

There are a few counts of this clone. The chain uses TRDV1 and TRDJ1; TRDD3 aligns across 10 bases. V was clipped by 2 bases and J by 6 bases; unmatched bases: 12. Germline V gene lookup returns CDR1 TSWWSYY and CDR2 QGS. This CDR3 contains 17 residues. CDR3 sequence reads: CALGELDGGYTKNKLIF. CDR3 in DNA: TGTGCTCTTGGGGAATTGGATGGGGGATACACGAAGAATAAACTCATCTTT.

This clone was counted ten times or more. The rearrangement uses TRDV2 and TRDJ1, with D hard to call. Between the trimmed V and J ends, which lost 8 bases and 7 bases, there was a span of 7 bases. CDR1 is GEAIGNYY, CDR2 EKD, per germline. This CDR3 comprises 9 residues. CDR3 coding DNA: TGTGCCTATCGAATTAAACTCATCTTT. It is translated as CAYRIKLIF.

The chain is built from TRDV1 and TRDJ1; D tentatively fits TRDD2 or TRDD3 (9 bases each). This CDR3 is 18 amino acids long. V lost 0 bases to trimming and J lost 11 bases, with 28 bases between them. Germline V gene data show CDR1 as TSWWSYY and CDR2 as QGS. The CDR3 DNA reads as TGTGCTCTTGGGGAACTACCTTCCTACCGTACTGGGGGAAAGGGGCTCATCTTT. Its translation: CALGELPSYRTGGKGLIF.

V gene TRDV1 combines with J gene TRDJ1; 7 nucleotides match TRDD3. Germline V CDR1 and CDR2: TSWWSYY, QGS. The CDR3 runs to 17 residues. J was trimmed by 4 bases and V by 0 bases; bases with no gene match: 11. The CDR3 bases are TGTGCTCTTGGGGAACTTTACGTCGGGGGGATCCTCGATAAACTCATCTTT. Translated: CALGELYVGGILDKLIF.

This clone was counted only a few times. The chain is built from TRDV1 and TRDJ1; the match to TRDD3 covers 8 bases. The CDR3 sequence is 21 residues long. Germline V gene sequence: CDR1 TSWWSYY, CDR2 QGS. J gave up 0 bases and V 4 bases, and 22 bases lay outside the gene matches. In DNA, the CDR3 is TGTGCTCTTGGGGCTAGGGCGTTCCTCCGGGGATACCTATCGTACACCGATAAACTCATCTTT. Encoded protein: CALGARAFLRGYLSYTDKLIF.

In this sample, this clone turned up a few times. The V gene is TRDV1, the J gene TRDJ1; TRDD2 agrees at 9 bases. From germline, CDR1 is TSWWSYY and CDR2 QGS. The ends lost 0 bases at V and 2 bases at J; junction bases unmatched: 19. The CDR3 length is 21 residues. DNA for the CDR3: TGTGCTCTTGGGGAACTCGGCCTTCCTACGAGGATACGGAGGAAAACCGATAAACTCATCTTT. Its translation is CALGELGLPTRIRRKTDKLIF.

The rearrangement joins TRDV1 to TRDJ1; 12 bases are a match to TRDD3. The trim removed 0 bases at V and 10 bases at J, leaving 24 bases unmatched. The length of the CDR3 is 21 residues. CDR1 is TSWWSYY, CDR2 QGS, per germline. The CDR3 DNA reads TGTGCTCTTGGGGAACTTCCCTCGCCTTCCTACGATACTGGGGGATACATCGGACTCATCTTT. It encodes CALGELPSPSYDTGGYIGLIF.

The chain uses TRDV1 and TRDJ1; maybe TRDD2 (9 bases). The length of the CDR3 is 22 residues. The germline CDR1 and CDR2 sequences are TSWWSYY and QGS. Trimming left V 4 bases short and J 10 bases short, with 43 bases between. The CDR3 DNA is TGTGCTCTTGGGGTCAAAGAGGGGCCTTCCTACCCGTGTACTGGGGGTCCCGAGGGACTCATCTTT. The encoded protein is CALGVKEGPSYPCTGGPEGLIF.

This clone was counted only a few times. V is TRDV1 and J is TRDJ1; TRDD2 aligns across 9 bases. CDR3 length: 19 amino acids. The germline gives CDR1 TSWWSYY, CDR2 QGS. The J segment lost 1 base and the V segment lost 3 bases, leaving 15 bases of the junction unmatched. CDR3 loop: CALGDRLPTLTLPTDKLIF. The CDR3 DNA reads TGTGCTCTTGGGGACCGCCTTCCTACGTTAACTTTACCCACCGATAAACTCATCTTT.

This clone was detected only a few times. In the same sample, other DNA sequences code for this CDR3. V and J are TRDV3 and TRDJ1, with TRDD3 matching over 8 bases. The J segment lost 0 bases and the V segment lost 3 bases, leaving 15 bases of the junction unmatched. The CDR3 has 17 residues. Germline CDR1 is TVYSNPD and CDR2 is GDNSRS (reference sequence). The DNA of the CDR3 is TGTGCCTTCGTAGATCAGCCTGGTGGGGGATACACCGATAAACTCATCTTT. Residues: CAFVDQPGGGYTDKLIF.

The chain is built from TRDV1 and TRDJ1, with 13 nucleotides matching TRDD3. The CDR3 is 20 residues long. CDR1 and CDR2 (germline): TSWWSYY, QGS. The junction had 15 bases not matched to a gene; V was cut back by 2 bases and J by 3 bases. CDR3 sequence: CALGESHTCTGGYDADKLIF. CDR3 in DNA: TGTGCTCTTGGGGAATCGCATACTTGTACTGGGGGATACGACGCCGATAAACTCATCTTT.

This clone was counted at least ten times. The chain combines TRDV2 with TRDJ1; 7 nucleotides line up with TRDD3. Trimming cost V 4 bases and J 4 bases; bases outside gene matches: 17. CDR1 is GEAIGNYY, CDR2 EKD, per germline. The CDR3 runs to 17 residues. CDR3 sequence (DNA): TGTGCCTGTGAATTATCCACTGGGGCCCCCCTGGGCGATAAACTCATCTTT. Its protein is CACELSTGAPLGDKLIF.

This clone appeared a few times. V usage is TRDV1 and J usage is TRDJ1; 10 bases line up with TRDD3. The CDR3 length is 19 residues. From germline, CDR1 is TSWWSYY and CDR2 QGS. Trimming at V came to 2 bases and at J to 5 bases, leaving 17 bases not matched to a gene. As DNA, the CDR3 is TGTGCTCTTGGGGAATTAAGGGCCCCCTATACTGGGGGATGTGATAAACTCATCTTT. As protein: CALGELRAPYTGGCDKLIF.

The V and J genes are TRDV1 and TRDJ1, with D perhaps matching TRDD2 or TRDD3 (7 bases each). Germline V gene lookup returns CDR1 TSWWSYY and CDR2 QGS. The V end lost 1 base, the J end lost 2 bases, and 20 bases lay between the germline ends. The CDR3 spans 18 residues. The CDR3 protein is CALGEPAFLRWGTDKLIF. The CDR3 coding sequence is TGTGCTCTTGGGGAACCCGCCTTCCTCCGCTGGGGGACCGATAAACTCATCTTT.

The chain couples TRDV1 to TRDJ1; 9 nucleotides line up with TRDD2. The J segment lost 0 bases and the V segment lost 4 bases, leaving 18 bases of the junction unmatched. The CDR3 totals 20 residues. Germline CDR1 is TSWWSYY and CDR2 is QGS. In nucleotides, the CDR3 is TGTGCTCTTGGGGCCCACCCTTCCTACGACTGGGGTAGTTACACCGATAAACTCATCTTT. Amino acid sequence: CALGAHPSYDWGSYTDKLIF.